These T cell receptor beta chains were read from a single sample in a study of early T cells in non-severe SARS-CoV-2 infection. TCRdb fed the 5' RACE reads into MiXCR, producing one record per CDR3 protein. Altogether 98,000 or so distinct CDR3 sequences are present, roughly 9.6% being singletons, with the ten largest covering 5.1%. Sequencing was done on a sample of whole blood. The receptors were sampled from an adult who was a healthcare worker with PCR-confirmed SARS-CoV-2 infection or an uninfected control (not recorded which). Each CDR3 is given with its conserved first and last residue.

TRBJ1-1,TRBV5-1,CASSSTPDWNTEAFF
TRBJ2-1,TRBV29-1,CSSMKYNEQFF
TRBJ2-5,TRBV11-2,CASSRGDQETQYF
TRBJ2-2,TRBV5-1,CASSYAGTGELFF
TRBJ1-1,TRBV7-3,CASSLRHSNTEAFF
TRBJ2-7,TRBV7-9,CASSTGTNYEQYF
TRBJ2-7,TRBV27,CASSPKTSYSYEQYF
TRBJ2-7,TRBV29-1,CSVESGRDYEQYF
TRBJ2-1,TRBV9,CASSVERGFIVNEQFF
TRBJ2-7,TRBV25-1,CASSEYGGRRAYEQYF
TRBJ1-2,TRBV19,CASTYSPGAHGYTF
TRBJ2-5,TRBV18,CASSASPQGPSDGETQYF
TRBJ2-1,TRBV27,CASSATSYNEQFF
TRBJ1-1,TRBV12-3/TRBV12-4,CASSLGRRNTEAFF
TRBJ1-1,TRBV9,CASSSPRDRENTEAFF
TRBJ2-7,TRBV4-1,CASSQNLAGWAYEQYF
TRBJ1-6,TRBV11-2,CASSLDRGSPLHF
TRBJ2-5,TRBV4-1,CASSQDGGLAGEETQYF
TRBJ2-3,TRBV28,CASSQGQSSTDTQYF
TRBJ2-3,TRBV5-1,CASSFSQSTDTQYF
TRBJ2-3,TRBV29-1,CSVERLAGGPSDAHTQYF
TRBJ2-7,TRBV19,CASSIRTGSYEQYF
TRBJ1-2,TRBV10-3,CAISRQGSYGYTF
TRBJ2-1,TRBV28,CASSTHGTGTYNEQFF
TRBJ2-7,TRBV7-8,CASSSTSGGPDEQYF
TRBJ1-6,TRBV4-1,CASSQAGINSPLHF
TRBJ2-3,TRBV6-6,CASSPKRGSTDTQYF